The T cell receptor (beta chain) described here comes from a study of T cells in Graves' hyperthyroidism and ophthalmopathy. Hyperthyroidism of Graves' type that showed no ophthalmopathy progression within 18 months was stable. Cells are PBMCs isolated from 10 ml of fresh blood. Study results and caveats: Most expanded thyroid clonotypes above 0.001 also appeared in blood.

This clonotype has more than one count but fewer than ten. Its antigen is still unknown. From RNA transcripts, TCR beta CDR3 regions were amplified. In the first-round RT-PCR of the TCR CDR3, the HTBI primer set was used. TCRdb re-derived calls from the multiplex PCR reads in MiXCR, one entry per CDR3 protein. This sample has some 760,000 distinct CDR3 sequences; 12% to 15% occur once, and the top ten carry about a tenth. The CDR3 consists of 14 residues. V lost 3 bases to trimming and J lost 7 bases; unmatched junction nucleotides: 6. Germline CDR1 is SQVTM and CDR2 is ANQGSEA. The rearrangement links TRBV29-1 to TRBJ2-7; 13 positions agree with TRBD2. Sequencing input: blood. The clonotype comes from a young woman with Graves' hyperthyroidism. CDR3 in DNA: TGCAGCGTTGAGGGACTAGCGGGGTCTAGGGAGCAGTACTTC. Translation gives CSVEGLAGSREQYF.